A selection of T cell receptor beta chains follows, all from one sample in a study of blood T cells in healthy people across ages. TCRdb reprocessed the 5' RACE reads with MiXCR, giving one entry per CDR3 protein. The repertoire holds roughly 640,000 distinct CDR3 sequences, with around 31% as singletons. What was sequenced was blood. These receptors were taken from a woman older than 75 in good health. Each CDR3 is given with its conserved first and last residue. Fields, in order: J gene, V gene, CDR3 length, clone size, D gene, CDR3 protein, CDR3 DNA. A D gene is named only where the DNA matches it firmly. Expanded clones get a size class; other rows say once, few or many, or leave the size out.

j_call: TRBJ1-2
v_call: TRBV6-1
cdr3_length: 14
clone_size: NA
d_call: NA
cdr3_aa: CASLAVARAYGHTF
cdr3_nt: TGTGCCAGCTTGGCTGTCGCCAGGGCCTATGGCCACACCTTC

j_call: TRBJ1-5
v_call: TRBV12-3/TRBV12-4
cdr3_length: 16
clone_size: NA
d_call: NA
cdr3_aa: CASSAIGGVANQPQHF
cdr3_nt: TGTGCCAGCAGTGCTATCGGCGGGGTTGCCAATCAGCCCCAGCATTTT

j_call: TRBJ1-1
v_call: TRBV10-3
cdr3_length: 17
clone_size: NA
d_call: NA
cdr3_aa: CAISESTIRGDNTEAFF
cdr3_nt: TGTGCCATCAGTGAGTCCACTATTAGAGGGGATAACACTGAAGCTTTCTTT

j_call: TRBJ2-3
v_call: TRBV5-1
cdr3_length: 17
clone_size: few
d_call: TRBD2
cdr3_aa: CASSRNMMGGKPDTQYF
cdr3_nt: TGCGCCAGCAGCCGAAACATGATGGGGGGGAAGCCAGATACGCAGTATTTT

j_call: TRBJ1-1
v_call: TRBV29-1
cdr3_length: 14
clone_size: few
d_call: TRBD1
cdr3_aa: CSARHRGRNTEAFF
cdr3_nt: TGCAGCGCGAGGCACAGGGGGCGAAACACTGAAGCTTTCTTT

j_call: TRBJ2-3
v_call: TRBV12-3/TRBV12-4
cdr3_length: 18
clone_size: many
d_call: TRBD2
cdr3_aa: CASSPDWGAGGPTDTQYF
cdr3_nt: TGTGCCAGCAGCCCGGATTGGGGAGCGGGGGGACCCACAGATACGCAGTATTTT

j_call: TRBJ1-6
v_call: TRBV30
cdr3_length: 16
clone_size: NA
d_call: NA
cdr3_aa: CAWSISRGKAHSPLHF
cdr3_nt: TGTGCCTGGAGTATCAGCCGGGGGAAAGCGCATTCACCCCTCCACTTT

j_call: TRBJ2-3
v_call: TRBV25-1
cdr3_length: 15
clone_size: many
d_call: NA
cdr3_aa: CASSDRGTSTDTQYF
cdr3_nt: TGTGCCAGCAGTGATCGGGGCACGAGCACAGATACGCAGTATTTT

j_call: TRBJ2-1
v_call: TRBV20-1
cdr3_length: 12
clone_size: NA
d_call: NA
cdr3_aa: CSAGRDYGEQFF
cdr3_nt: TGCAGTGCTGGAAGGGATTATGGTGAGCAGTTCTTC

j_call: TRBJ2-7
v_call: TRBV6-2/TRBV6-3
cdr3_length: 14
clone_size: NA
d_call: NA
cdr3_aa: CASSYIDGAYEQYF
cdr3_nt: TGTGCCAGCAGTTATATTGACGGCGCCTACGAGCAGTACTTC

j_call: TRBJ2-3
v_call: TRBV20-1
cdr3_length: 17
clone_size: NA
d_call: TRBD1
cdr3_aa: CSAFTNSDDRGTDTQYF
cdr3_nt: TGCAGTGCTTTTACAAACTCTGACGACAGGGGCACAGATACGCAGTATTTT

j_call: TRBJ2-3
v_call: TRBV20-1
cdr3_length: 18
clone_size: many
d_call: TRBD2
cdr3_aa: CSARKRGGGLASTDTQYF
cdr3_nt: TGCAGTGCTAGAAAAAGAGGAGGGGGACTAGCGAGCACAGATACGCAGTATTTT

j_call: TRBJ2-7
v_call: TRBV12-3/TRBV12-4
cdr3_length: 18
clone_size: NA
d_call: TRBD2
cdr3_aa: CASSFQTSGRYFTYEQYF
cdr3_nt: TGTGCCAGCAGTTTCCAAACTAGCGGGAGGTATTTCACCTACGAGCAGTACTTC

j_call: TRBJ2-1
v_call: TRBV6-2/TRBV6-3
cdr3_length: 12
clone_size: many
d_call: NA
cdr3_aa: CASSSSTEEQFF
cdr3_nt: TGTGCCAGCAGTTCATCGACCGAGGAGCAGTTCTTC

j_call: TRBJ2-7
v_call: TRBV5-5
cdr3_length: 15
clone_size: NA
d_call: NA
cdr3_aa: CASSFYGALPYEQYF
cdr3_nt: TGTGCCAGCAGCTTTTACGGGGCTCTCCCCTACGAGCAGTACTTC

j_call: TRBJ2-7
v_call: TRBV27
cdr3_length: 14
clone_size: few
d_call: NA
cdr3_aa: CASGRPNSYNEQYF
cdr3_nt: TGTGCCAGCGGAAGACCGAATTCCTACAATGAGCAGTACTTC

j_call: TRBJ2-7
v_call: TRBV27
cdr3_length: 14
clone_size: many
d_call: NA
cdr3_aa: CASRPRTQSYEQYF
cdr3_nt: TGTGCCAGCAGGCCTAGGACGCAGTCCTACGAGCAGTACTTC

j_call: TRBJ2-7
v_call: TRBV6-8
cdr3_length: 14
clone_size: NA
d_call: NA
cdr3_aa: CASRWTVRRYEQYF
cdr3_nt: TGTGCCAGCAGATGGACTGTTAGAAGGTACGAGCAGTACTTC

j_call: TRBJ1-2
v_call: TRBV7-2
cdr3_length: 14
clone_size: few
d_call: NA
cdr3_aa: CACSLRGFSWGYTF
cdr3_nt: TGTGCCTGCAGCTTAAGGGGATTCTCCTGGGGCTACACCTTC

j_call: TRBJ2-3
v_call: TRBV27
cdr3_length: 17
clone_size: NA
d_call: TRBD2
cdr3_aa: CASSLSGTSGGRDTQYF
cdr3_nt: TGTGCCAGCAGTTTATCCGGGACTAGCGGGGGGAGGGATACGCAGTATTTT

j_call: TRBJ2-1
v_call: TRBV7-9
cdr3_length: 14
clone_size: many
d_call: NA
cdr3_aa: CASSSGSKYNEQFF
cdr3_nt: TGTGCCAGCAGCTCAGGGTCAAAGTACAATGAGCAGTTCTTC

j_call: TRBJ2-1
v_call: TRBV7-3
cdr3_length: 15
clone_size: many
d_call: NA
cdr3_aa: CASSLTGQGGNEQFF
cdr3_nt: TGTGCCAGCAGCTTAACAGGCCAGGGGGGCAATGAGCAGTTCTTC

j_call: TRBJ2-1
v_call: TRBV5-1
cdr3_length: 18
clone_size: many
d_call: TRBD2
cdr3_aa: CASSATRGGLAGDREQFF
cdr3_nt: TGCGCCAGCAGCGCCACCCGCGGGGGACTAGCGGGGGACCGGGAGCAGTTCTTC

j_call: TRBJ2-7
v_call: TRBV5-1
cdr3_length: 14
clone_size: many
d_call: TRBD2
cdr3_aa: CASSPSGSIYEQYF
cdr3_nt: TGCGCCAGCAGCCCTAGCGGTTCTATCTACGAGCAGTACTTC